The following is a TCR beta chain sequence with its context. The table came from immunoSEQ multiplex PCR; TCRdb's copy has only in-frame clones and leaves some out. The sample records 70,000 to 75,000 clones, about 89% being singletons. All patients handed over anywhere from 1 to 8 samples, pretreatment and on-treatment. Trimming removed 2 bases from V and 2 bases from J, with 13 bases in between. Germline V gene lookup returns CDR1 SGHRS and CDR2 YFSETQ. The CDR3 is made up of 16 amino acids. The data originate from a study of PD-L1 blockade in urothelial cancer. Study information: Peripheral blood specimens exhibited a median yield of about 150,000 T cells.

Specimen: PBMCs, collected around atezolizumab (anti-PD-L1) treatment. The chain recombines TRBV5-1 with TRBJ2-2, with D possibly TRBD2 on 5 matching bases. The source of this sequence is a man between 60 and 70 years old with urothelial cancer. CDR3 nucleotides: TGCGCCAGCAGCTTACCGTCCGGGATAAACACCGGGGAGCTGTTTTTT. Residues: CASSLPSGINTGELFF.